The 26 T cell receptor beta chains reported below all come from one sample, sequenced in a study of blood T cell repertoires in COVID-19. Here immunoSEQ multiplex PCR was the method, and the copy in TCRdb shows in-frame clones only, minus some. This table has fewer than 85,000 clones, 91% appearing once. The sample was peripheral blood. The receptors here all came from a human donor in a cohort sampled during active COVID-19.

This chain connects TRBV21-1 to TRBJ1-1. TRBV21-1 represents a pseudogene. The CDR3 consists of 17 residues. The CDR3 protein is CASSLLAQGGSDTEAFF. For the CDR3, the DNA is TGTGCCAGCAGTCTCCTAGCGCAGGGCGGATCGGACACTGAAGCTTTCTTT.

This clone occurred once. This rearrangement joins TRBV21-1 to TRBJ1-1; TRBD1, the table's D call, was not compared with the DNA. TRBV21-1 is a pseudogene locus. The CDR3 contains 15 residues. The CDR3 sequence: CASSPKQGADTEAFF. CDR3 DNA sequence: TGTGCCAGCAGCCCGAAACAGGGGGCGGACACTGAAGCTTTCTTT.

The CDR3 sequence is CASSFGVTYEQYF. The DNA for the CDR3 is TGTGCCAGCAGTTTCGGGGTTACCTACGAGCAGTACTTC. J is TRBJ2-7 and V is TRBV28; possible D gene TRBD2, 5 bases. The CDR3 has 13 amino acids. CDR1 and CDR2 (germline): MDHEN, SYDVKM. The V and J ends lost 3 bases and 2 bases respectively, with 8 bases between them.

The rearrangement joins TRBV20-1 to TRBJ2-5; no clear D gene. V lost 3 bases to trimming and J lost 6 bases, with 5 bases between them. CDR1 is DFQATT and CDR2 is SNEGSKA in the germline V gene (reference sequence). This CDR3 spans 10 amino acids. The CDR3 spells CSASSKTQYF. The CDR3 DNA reads as TGCAGTGCTAGTTCAAAGACCCAGTACTTC.

This clone was seen more than once but under ten times. This chain joins TRBV12-5 and TRBJ1-1, with D possibly TRBD1 on 5 matching bases. The CDR3 consists of 13 residues. V lost 6 bases to trimming and J lost 7 bases, with 15 bases between them. CDR1 is LGHNT and CDR2 is FRNRAP in the germline V gene. In nucleotides, the CDR3 is TGTGCTAGTGGCTTCACGACAGCCTATGAAGCTTTCTTT. Translating it yields CASGFTTAYEAFF.

This chain joins TRBV11-2 and TRBJ2-5; 9 bases agree with TRBD2. Per germline, CDR1 SGHAT and CDR2 FQNNGV. The length of the CDR3 is 17 residues. J gave up 1 base and V 4 bases, and 10 bases lay outside the gene matches. Here the CDR3 reads CASSYGKVAGVQETQYF. In DNA, the CDR3 is TGTGCCAGCAGCTACGGGAAAGTAGCGGGGGTCCAAGAGACCCAGTACTTC.

The CDR3 loop reads CASSPRVRGPTEAFF. CDR3 in DNA: TGTGCCAGCTCACCACGTGTCAGGGGGCCCACTGAAGCTTTCTTT. The genes are TRBV18 and TRBJ1-1, with 8 bases that match TRBD1. Trimming took 1 base from V and 4 from J; bases not matched to a gene: 5. The CDR3 has 15 residues. CDR1 KGHSH and CDR2 LQKENI come from the germline V gene.

The chain combines TRBV7-7 with TRBJ2-7, with a possible D match to TRBD2 (6 bases). With 1 base removed from V and 1 base from J, the gap between germline ends came to 11 bases. The CDR3 spans 15 residues. CDR1 is SSHAT, CDR2 FNYEAQ, per germline (reference sequence). CDR3 sequence (DNA): TGTGCCAGCAGCTTAGACTTTGGAGGGTCCTACGAGCAGTACTTC. Residues: CASSLDFGGSYEQYF. The variable domain in full, completed from reference TRBV7-7 and TRBJ2-7, reads GAGVSQSPRYKVTKRGQDVTLRCDPISSHATLYWYQQALGQGPEFLTYFNYEAQPDKSGLPSDRFSAERPEGSISTLTIQRTEQRDSAMYRCASSLDFGGSYEQYFGPGTRLTVT.

The J gene is TRBJ2-7, the V gene TRBV6-2 or TRBV6-3, with a possible D match to TRBD1 (6 bases). Deletions cut 0 bases from V and 4 bases from J, with 7 bases between. CDR1 is MNHEY, CDR2 SVGEGT, per germline. The CDR3 consists of 13 residues. The CDR3 DNA is TGTGCCAGCAGTTACTCCAGGGGTTACGAGCAGTACTTC. This sequence encodes CASSYSRGYEQYF.

For the CDR3, the DNA is TGTGCCAGCTCAGGGACAGGTTCCTCCCTGGCAACTAATGAAAAACTGTTTTTT. Amino acids: CASSGTGSSLATNEKLFF. The chain joins TRBV18 to TRBJ1-4, with TRBD1 identical over 8 bases. The V gene's germline CDR1 is KGHSH and CDR2 LQKENI. V lost 5 bases to trimming and J lost 0 bases; unmatched junction nucleotides: 11. The CDR3 is 18 residues long.

The gene calls are TRBV11-2 and TRBJ1-3; 7 bases are shared with TRBD1. J gave up 0 bases and V 5 bases, and 13 bases lay outside the gene matches. Germline values: CDR1 SGHAT, CDR2 FQNNGV. This CDR3 is 18 amino acids long. CDR3 coding DNA: TGTGCCAGCAGCCCGACCCCCAGACAGGGTAACTCTGGAAACACCATATATTTT. Translating it yields CASSPTPRQGNSGNTIYF. Filled out from reference TRBV11-2 and TRBJ1-3, the complete variable domain reads EAGVAQSPRYKIIEKRQSVAFWCNPISGHATLYWYQQILGQGPKLLIQFQNNGVVDDSQLPKDRFSAERLKGVDSTLKIQPAKLEDSAVYLCASSPTPRQGNSGNTIYFGEGSWLTVV.

V and J are TRBV4-1 and TRBJ2-1; 9 nucleotides align to TRBD1. This CDR3 spans 18 amino acids. Looked up from germline, CDR1 is MGHRA and CDR2 is YSYEKL. With 1 base clipped from V and 1 base from J, the junction kept 8 bases outside the gene matches. CDR3 in DNA: TGCGCCAGCAGCCAAGGTAACAGGGGGCGACGGTCCTACAATGAGCAGTTCTTC. Translating it yields CASSQGNRGRRSYNEQFF.

The chain is built from TRBV5-6 and TRBJ2-6; 9 bases map to TRBD1. This CDR3 has 14 amino acids. CDR1 SGHDT and CDR2 YYEEEE come from the germline V gene. Unmatched junction bases numbered 7, after V lost 4 bases and J lost 11 bases. This CDR3 reads CASSEGDRVDVLTF. The CDR3 region has the DNA TGTGCCAGCAGCGAAGGGGACAGGGTCGACGTCCTGACTTTC.

The J gene is TRBJ1-2, the V gene TRBV5-1; D gene ambiguous. Per germline, CDR1 SGHRS and CDR2 YFSETQ. The CDR3 extends over 13 amino acids. V was trimmed by 0 bases and J by 4 bases, leaving 7 bases between them. CDR3 in amino acids: CASSLEVGYGYTF. The DNA for the CDR3 is TGCGCCAGCAGCTTGGAAGTCGGCTATGGCTACACCTTC. The whole variable domain, remainder taken from reference TRBV5-1 and TRBJ1-2, is KAGVTQTPRYLIKTRGQQVTLSCSPISGHRSVSWYQQTPGQGLQFLFEYFSETQRNKGNFPGRFSGRQFSNSRSEMNVSTLELGDSALYLCASSLEVGYGYTFGSGTRLTVV.

This clone was observed a single time. This sequence joins TRBV7-9 and TRBJ1-1; TRBD1 agrees at 7 bases. CDR3 length: 14 amino acids. V gave up 5 bases and J gave up 0 bases; unmatched junction bases: 3. The germline CDR1 and CDR2 sequences are SEHNR and FQNEAQ (reference sequence). For the CDR3, the DNA is TGTGCCAGCAGCCTGGGACAGTTGAACACTGAAGCTTTCTTT. It specifies CASSLGQLNTEAFF.

V and J are TRBV7-3 and TRBJ1-5; TRBD1 agrees at 10 bases. V trimming: 4 bases; J trimming: 7 bases; junction bases outside the gene matches: 10. Looked up from germline, CDR1 is SGHTA and CDR2 is FQGTGA. CDR3 size: 16 residues. The CDR3 reads CASSSLDRGRRQPQHF. For the CDR3, the DNA is TGTGCCAGCAGCTCCCTCGACAGGGGGCGCCGACAGCCCCAGCATTTT.

This clone was seen more than once but under ten times. The rearrangement joins TRBV11-2 to TRBJ1-2; 8 bases fit TRBD1. Germline CDR1 and CDR2: SGHAT and FQNNGV. The CDR3 extends over 13 amino acids. Trimming took 1 base from V and 5 from J; bases not matched to a gene: 0. The CDR3 spells CASSLGTGYGYTF. In nucleotides, the CDR3 is TGTGCCAGCAGCTTAGGGACAGGGTATGGCTACACCTTC.

The gene calls are TRBV6-6 and TRBJ1-2; the D gene is possibly TRBD1 (5 bases). Germline V gene data show CDR1 as MNHNY and CDR2 as SVGAGI (reference sequence). The CDR3 has 15 amino acids. With 5 bases removed from V and 4 bases from J, the gap between germline ends came to 17 bases. The CDR3 loop reads CASSVRQSGSYGYTF. The CDR3, as DNA: TGTGCCAGCAGTGTGCGACAGTCGGGTAGCTATGGCTACACCTTC.

This rearrangement joins TRBV9 to TRBJ1-1; no clear D. The CDR3 length is 14 residues. The germline gives CDR1 SGDLS, CDR2 YYNGEE. Trimming shortened V by 4 bases and J by 3 bases, and 13 bases separated the two germline ends. The CDR3 DNA is TGTGCCAGCAGCCCCGAAGGAGGGTACACTGAAGCTTTCTTT. Translated, it gives CASSPEGGYTEAFF. Filled out from reference TRBV9 and TRBJ1-1, the complete variable domain reads DSGVTQTPKHLITATGQRVTLRCSPRSGDLSVYWYQQSLDQGLQFLIQYYNGEERAKGNILERFSAQQFPDLHSELNLSSLELGDSALYFCASSPEGGYTEAFFGQGTRLTVV.

The chain joins TRBV14 to TRBJ2-7, with D possibly TRBD1 on 6 matching bases. This CDR3 region has 15 residues. Trimming removed 3 bases from V and 3 bases from J, with 15 bases in between. The germline gives CDR1 SGHDN, CDR2 FVKESK. Here the CDR3 reads CASSQGRDTFYEQYF. CDR3 nucleotides: TGTGCCAGCAGCCAGGGACGGGACACCTTCTACGAGCAGTACTTC.

This chain links TRBV2 with TRBJ1-6; D call uncertain. Germline V lookup: CDR1 SNHLY, CDR2 FYNNEI. This CDR3 has 15 amino acids. Trimming cost V 3 bases and J 7 bases, with 13 bases left between them. CDR3 nucleotide sequence: TGTGCCAGCAGTGAGGGCCGATCCATAAATTCACCCCTCCACTTT. Translating gives CASSEGRSINSPLHF.

The chain is built from TRBV27 and TRBJ1-1; D gene ambiguous. There are 13 residues in the CDR3. Germline V gene lookup returns CDR1 MNHEY and CDR2 SMNVEV (reference sequence). V was cut by 0 bases and J by 1 base, with 3 bases left in between. The CDR3 is CASSLSRNTEAFF. CDR3 nucleotides: TGTGCCAGCAGTTTATCCAGGAACACTGAAGCTTTCTTT.

V usage is TRBV6-1 and J usage is TRBJ2-7, with a tentative D call TRBD1 (6 bases). This CDR3 contains 14 residues. Germline loops: CDR1 MNHNS, CDR2 SASEGT. V lost 1 base, J lost 0 bases, and 7 bases lay in between. The CDR3 spells CASSEGGRSYEQYF. CDR3 nucleotide sequence: TGTGCCAGCAGTGAAGGGGGGCGCTCCTACGAGCAGTACTTC.

This clone was seen a handful of times. The rearrangement uses TRBV5-5 and TRBJ2-7, with a tentative D call TRBD1 (5 bases). Trimming stripped 3 bases from V and 2 bases from J, with 9 bases between. The V gene's germline CDR1 is SGHKS and CDR2 YYEKEE (reference sequence). The CDR3 covers 13 residues. CDR3 sequence reads: CASSSTATYEQYF. The CDR3 DNA is TGTGCCAGCAGCTCGACAGCGACCTACGAGCAGTACTTC.

This clone has a single count. The chain uses TRBV4-1 and TRBJ1-5; tentative D call: TRBD1 (6 bases). Germline lookup yields CDR1 MGHRA and CDR2 YSYEKL. V gave up 4 bases and J gave up 1 base, with 14 bases separating them. This CDR3 is 16 amino acids long. CDR3 sequence reads: CASSPTSRGSNQPQHF. The CDR3 DNA follows: TGCGCCAGCAGCCCTACCTCGAGGGGGAGCAATCAGCCCCAGCATTTT.

The V and J genes are TRBV19 and TRBJ1-5, with 10 bases aligning to TRBD1. Per germline, CDR1 LNHDA and CDR2 SQIVND (reference sequence). J gave up 1 base and V 7 bases, and 7 bases lay outside the gene matches. The CDR3 loop spans 16 amino acids. The CDR3 DNA reads TGTGCCAGTACTCCCGACAGGGGGCTGAGCAATCAGCCCCAGCATTTT. It specifies CASTPDRGLSNQPQHF. The full variable domain, with the rest looked up from reference TRBV19 and TRBJ1-5, is DGGITQSPKYLFRKEGQNVTLSCEQNLNHDAMYWYRQDPGQGLRLIYYSQIVNDFQKGDIAEGYSVSREKKESFPLTVTSAQKNPTAFYLCASTPDRGLSNQPQHFGDGTRLSIL.